This TCR beta chain comes out of a study of CD8 T cells in Susac syndrome. The CDR3 has 13 amino acids. V was shortened by 1 base and J by 8 bases, with 11 bases between the two germline ends. Looked up from germline, CDR1 is LGHNT and CDR2 is FRNRAP. Regarding this clonotype: The antigen is undetermined.

Study findings and constraints: The study conceded that its TCR sequencing and HLA analysis involved relatively few individuals.

With random hexamers, reverse transcription was performed on about 0.45 to 1 ug of RNA. Amplification of TCR beta CDR3 by immunoSEQ multiplex PCR spanned 54 Vbeta and 13 Jbeta. TCRdb independently ran MiXCR on the immunoSEQ multiplex PCR reads; one entry per CDR3 protein. This table holds about 120,000 distinct CDR3 sequences, 85% to 95% found once. Sequencing was performed on CD8+ T cells from PBMCs. The gene calls are TRBV12-5 and TRBJ1-2; no reliable D call. The source of this sequence is a human donor in good health. The CDR3 DNA reads TGTGCTAGTGGTTTGGGAGCGCTAGAGGGCTACACCTTC. Protein: CASGLGALEGYTF.